These 10 T cell receptor beta chains were all obtained from the same sample, sequenced in a study of shared clonotypes between healthy human individuals. Assay: immunoSEQ multiplex PCR; the TCRdb copy retains only in-frame clones and omits some. The sample includes approximately 500,000 clones, 75% to 85% of them seen just once. The sequenced sample consisted of PBMCs. The receptor source for this set is a woman between 35 and 50 years old in good health. Some clones in this sample may be carry-over from other donors' samples.

This clone appeared a few times. The chain couples TRBV4-3 to TRBJ1-5; D is possibly TRBD1 (6 bases). Germline lookup yields CDR1 LGHNA and CDR2 YSLEER. Deletions cut 3 bases from V and 6 bases from J, with 15 bases between. This CDR3 spans 15 amino acids. The CDR3 bases are TGCGCCAGCAGCCAGGACAGCTCACCCGGTCAGCCCCAGCATTTT. Translated: CASSQDSSPGQPQHF.

This clone was seen only a few times. V gene TRBV2 combines with J gene TRBJ2-5; TRBD1 might be the D (6 bases). The V end lost 4 bases, the J end lost 3 bases, and 9 bases lay between the germline ends. Germline CDR1 SNHLY, CDR2 FYNNEI. This CDR3 has 13 residues. CDR3 DNA: TGTGCCAGCAGTGGACAGGACAAAGAGACCCAGTACTTC. Its protein is CASSGQDKETQYF.

In DNA form, the CDR3 reads TGTGCCAGCAGCGTAGGGGGACAGGGGCAAGAGACCCAGTACTTC. Translation gives CASSVGGQGQETQYF. V is TRBV9 and J is TRBJ2-5; TRBD1 agrees at 10 bases. CDR1 is SGDLS and CDR2 is YYNGEE in the germline V gene. Trimming took 0 bases from V and 2 from J; bases not matched to a gene: 1. The CDR3 spans 15 residues.

This sequence joins TRBV9 and TRBJ1-5; the match to TRBD1 covers 7 bases. This CDR3 is built from 15 residues. V gave up 0 bases and J gave up 5 bases; unmatched junction bases: 5. Germline V gene lookup returns CDR1 SGDLS and CDR2 YYNGEE. The chain's CDR3 is CASSVGQGGDQPQHF. DNA for the CDR3: TGTGCCAGCAGCGTAGGTCAGGGGGGGGATCAGCCCCAGCATTTT.

V usage is TRBV5-1 and J usage is TRBJ2-2; 10 nucleotides align to TRBD1. The CDR3 spans 16 residues. Germline CDR1 and CDR2: SGHRS and YFSETQ. The J segment lost 4 bases and the V segment lost 0 bases, leaving 3 bases of the junction unmatched. CDR3 region: CASSLGQGASTGELFF. In DNA form, the CDR3 reads TGCGCCAGCAGCTTGGGACAGGGGGCTAGCACCGGGGAGCTGTTTTTT.

Details on this clone: The sample has other DNA sequences that encode this CDR3 too. The gene calls are TRBV7-3 and TRBJ2-5; D possibly corresponds to TRBD1 (6 bases). Trimming shortened V by 4 bases and J by 2 bases, and 8 bases separated the two germline ends. The CDR3 loop spans 13 amino acids. The germline V gene encodes CDR1 SGHTA and CDR2 FQGTGA. In DNA, the CDR3 is TGTGCCAGCAGCTCAGACAGGCAAGAGACCCAGTACTTC. Protein: CASSSDRQETQYF. Full variable domain (outside the CDR3, taken from reference TRBV7-3 and TRBJ2-5): GAGVSQTPSNKVTEKGKYVELRCDPISGHTALYWYRQSLGQGPEFLIYFQGTGAADDSGLPNDRFFAVRPEGSVSTLKIQRTERGDSAVYLCASSSDRQETQYFGPGTRLLVL.

This clone was picked up one time. The genes are TRBV7-7 and TRBJ2-3; 12 positions match TRBD2. This CDR3 contains 16 residues. Germline CDR1 SSHAT, CDR2 FNYEAQ (reference sequence). J lost 5 bases, V lost 1 base, and 4 bases had no gene match. The DNA of the CDR3 is TGTGCCAGCAGCTTAGGGGTGGGACTAGCGGGAGATACGCAGTATTTT. Translated, it gives CASSLGVGLAGDTQYF.

This chain links TRBV27 with TRBJ2-6, with D possibly being TRBD2 (5 bases). The V and J ends lost 2 bases and 12 bases respectively, with 14 bases between them. The germline CDR1 and CDR2 sequences are MNHEY and SMNVEV (reference sequence). The CDR3 totals 14 residues. CDR3 protein: CASSLGPERPVLTF. The CDR3 DNA reads TGTGCCAGCAGTTTAGGACCGGAGCGGCCCGTCCTGACTTTC.

This clone was detected a few times. The chain links TRBV6-1 to TRBJ2-3; 12 positions agree with TRBD2. The CDR3 totals 15 residues. Losses at the gene ends were 2 bases for V and 4 bases for J; bases not matched to a gene: 1. Per the germline V gene, CDR1 is MNHNS and CDR2 is SASEGT. CDR3 nucleotide sequence: TGTGCCAGCAGTGAACTAGCGGGAGGGCCAGATACGCAGTATTTT. Protein sequence: CASSELAGGPDTQYF.

The V and J genes are TRBV15 and TRBJ2-3; 9 bases are a match to TRBD2. The germline CDR1 and CDR2 sequences are LNHNV and YYDKDF (reference sequence). The CDR3 sequence is 16 residues long. V was clipped by 6 bases and J by 5 bases; unmatched bases: 12. CDR3 coding DNA: TGTGCCACCAGGCTCGGGAAGGCGGGAGGGAAAGATACGCAGTATTTT. Its translation: CATRLGKAGGKDTQYF.